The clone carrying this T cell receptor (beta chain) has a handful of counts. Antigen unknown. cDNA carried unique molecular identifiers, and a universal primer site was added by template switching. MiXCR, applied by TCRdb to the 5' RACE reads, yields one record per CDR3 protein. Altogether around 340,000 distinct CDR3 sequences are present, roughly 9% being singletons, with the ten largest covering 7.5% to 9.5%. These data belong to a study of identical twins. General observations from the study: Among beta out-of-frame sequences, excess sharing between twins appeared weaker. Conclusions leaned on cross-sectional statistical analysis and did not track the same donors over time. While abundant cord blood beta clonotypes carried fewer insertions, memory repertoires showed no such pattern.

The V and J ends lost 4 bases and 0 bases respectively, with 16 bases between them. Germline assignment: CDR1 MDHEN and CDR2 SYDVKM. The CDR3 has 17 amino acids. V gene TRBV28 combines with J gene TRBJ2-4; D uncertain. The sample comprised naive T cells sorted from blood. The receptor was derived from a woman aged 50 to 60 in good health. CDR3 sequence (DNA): TGTGCCAGCAGTTCCCCCCAAGGCCTCCTAGCCAAAAACATTCAGTACTTC. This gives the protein CASSSPQGLLAKNIQYF.